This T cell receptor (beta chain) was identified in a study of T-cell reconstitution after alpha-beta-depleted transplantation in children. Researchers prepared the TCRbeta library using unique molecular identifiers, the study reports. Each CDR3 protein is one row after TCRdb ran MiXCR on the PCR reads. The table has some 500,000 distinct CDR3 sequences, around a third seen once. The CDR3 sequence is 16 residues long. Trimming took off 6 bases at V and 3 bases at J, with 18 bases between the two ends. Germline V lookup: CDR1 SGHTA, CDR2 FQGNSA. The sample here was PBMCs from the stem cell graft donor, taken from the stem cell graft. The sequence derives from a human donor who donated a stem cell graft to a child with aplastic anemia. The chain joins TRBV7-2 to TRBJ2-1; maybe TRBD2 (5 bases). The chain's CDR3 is CASSHSASSFYNEQFF. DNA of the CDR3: TGTGCCAGCAGTCATAGCGCTTCGAGCTTCTACAATGAGCAGTTCTTC.